A single sample is the source of the 8 T cell receptor beta chains below, sequenced in a study of T cell clonality in common variable immunodeficiency (dated by TCRdb to between 2015 and 2016). Library preparation was by the immunoSEQ multiplex PCR assay. TCRdb provides this immuneACCESS table in a form limited to in-frame rearrangements. Some clones are lacking; in checked studies, under half of them reflect an unresolved V gene, and why the rest are absent is not known. The table records roughly 70,000 clones for this sample, and not one of them appears only once. The ten most abundant clones make up about 1.7% of the sample. The source material was peripheral blood mononuclear cells. All receptors derive from a person between 18 and 75 years old in good health.

At least ten counts were recorded for this clone. With the read ending 3 residues before the CDR3 end, the germline J gene is used to fill in that end. The rearrangement uses TRBV29-1 and TRBJ2-1, with TRBD1 identical over 9 bases. Germline trimming cut 4 bases from V and 6 bases from J; bases unmatched to any gene: 7. The CDR3 contains 14 residues. CDR1 and CDR2 from the germline V gene are SQVTM and ANQGSEA. The CDR3 bases that were read are TGCAGCGTTGTCGGGACAGGGACCGCCAATGAG. Translated, it gives CSVVGTGTANE. In full, the CDR3 reads CSVVGTGTANEQFF.

Remarks on this clone: The CDR3 goes on 3 residues after the read ends, and that part is filled in from the germline J gene. V usage is TRBV6-2 or TRBV6-3 and J usage is TRBJ2-1; 7 nucleotides align to TRBD2. The CDR3 has 15 residues. Germline V gene sequence: CDR1 MNHEY, CDR2 SVGEGT. V lost 2 bases and J lost 4; bases outside the gene matches: 5. The CDR3 spells CASSYEVAGYNEQFF. The sequenced CDR3 bases are TGTGCCAGCAGTTACGAGGTAGCGGGTTACAATGAG.

This clone was detected many times. The read terminates 3 residues ahead of where the CDR3 ends, so the germline J gene completes it. This sequence joins TRBV2 and TRBJ2-5; D gene uncertain. V was shortened by 7 bases and J by 1 base, with 7 bases between the two germline ends. The CDR3 has 12 residues. In germline, CDR1 is SNHLY, CDR2 FYNNEI. The covered CDR3 bases are TGTGCCAGCAATTGGGCCCAAGAGACC. Amino acid sequence: CASNWAQET. The whole CDR3 is CASNWAQETQYF.

This clone has at least ten counts. The CDR3 is cut off 3 residues early in the read; its end comes from the germline J gene. This sample also contains other DNA sequences that code for the same CDR3. V and J are TRBV11-2 and TRBJ1-6, with D possibly being TRBD1 (5 bases). From germline, CDR1 is SGHAT and CDR2 FQNNGV. This CDR3 comprises 15 residues. V lost 0 bases and J 10 bases, leaving 13 bases between the germline ends. CDR3 residues: CASSLDPGGGSPLHF. The part of the CDR3 DNA that was read is TGTGCCAGCAGCTTAGATCCTGGGGGGGGATCACCC. The full variable domain, rest sourced from reference TRBV11-2 and TRBJ1-6, is EAGVAQSPRYKIIEKRQSVAFWCNPISGHATLYWYQQILGQGPKLLIQFQNNGVVDDSQLPKDRFSAERLKGVDSTLKIQPAKLEDSAVYLCASSLDPGGGSPLHFGNGTRLTVT.

This clone has ten or more counts. The read finishes 3 residues shy of the CDR3 end, and the germline J gene is used to complete it. This chain uses TRBV5-1 with TRBJ2-7, with a tentative D call TRBD1 (6 bases). The CDR3 runs 15 residues. CDR1 SGHRS and CDR2 YFSETQ come from the germline V gene. Trimming stripped 6 bases from V and 0 bases from J, with 16 bases between. The covered CDR3 bases are TGCGCCAGCACCCCCTCAGGGGCCAGCTCCTACGAG. Its protein product is CASTPSGASSYE. In full, the CDR3 is CASTPSGASSYEQYF.

At least ten counts were recorded for this clone. The missing CDR3 end, 3 residues past where the read stops, is filled in from the germline J gene. V is TRBV7-9 and J is TRBJ2-3; 7 bases are a match to TRBD2. This CDR3 is built from 15 residues. V was pared by 6 bases and J by 2 bases, with 8 bases of the junction left unmatched. The germline V gene has CDR1 SEHNR and CDR2 FQNEAQ (reference sequence). The CDR3 protein is CASSWTGGNTDTQYF. The part of the CDR3 DNA that was read is TGTGCCAGCAGTTGGACGGGGGGAAACACAGATACG.

Many counts were recorded for this clone. Coverage ceases 3 residues before the CDR3 finishes, and the germline J gene fills in the end. This chain links TRBV20-1 with TRBJ2-1; 8 bases are a match to TRBD2. Germline V CDR1 and CDR2: DFQATT, SNEGSKA (reference sequence). This CDR3 region has 14 residues. Trimming removed 6 bases from V and 1 base from J; junction bases left unmatched: 5. CDR3 sequence: CSAVPGGSYNEQFF. CDR3 DNA, as far as it was read: TGCAGTGCAGTCCCGGGGGGGTCCTACAATGAG.

This clone was counted ten times or more. The missing CDR3 end, 3 residues past where the read stops, is filled in from the germline J gene. The rearrangement uses TRBV14 and TRBJ2-4; D possibly corresponds to TRBD2 (7 bases). CDR1 SGHDN and CDR2 FVKESK come from the germline V gene. V dropped 3 bases and J dropped 9 bases, with 18 bases sitting between them. This CDR3 has 15 amino acids. The covered CDR3 bases are TGTGCCAGCAGCCAGCGAGAGGGGGGGCAGGTCATT. This translates into CASSQREGGQVI. The full CDR3 protein reads CASSQREGGQVIQYF.